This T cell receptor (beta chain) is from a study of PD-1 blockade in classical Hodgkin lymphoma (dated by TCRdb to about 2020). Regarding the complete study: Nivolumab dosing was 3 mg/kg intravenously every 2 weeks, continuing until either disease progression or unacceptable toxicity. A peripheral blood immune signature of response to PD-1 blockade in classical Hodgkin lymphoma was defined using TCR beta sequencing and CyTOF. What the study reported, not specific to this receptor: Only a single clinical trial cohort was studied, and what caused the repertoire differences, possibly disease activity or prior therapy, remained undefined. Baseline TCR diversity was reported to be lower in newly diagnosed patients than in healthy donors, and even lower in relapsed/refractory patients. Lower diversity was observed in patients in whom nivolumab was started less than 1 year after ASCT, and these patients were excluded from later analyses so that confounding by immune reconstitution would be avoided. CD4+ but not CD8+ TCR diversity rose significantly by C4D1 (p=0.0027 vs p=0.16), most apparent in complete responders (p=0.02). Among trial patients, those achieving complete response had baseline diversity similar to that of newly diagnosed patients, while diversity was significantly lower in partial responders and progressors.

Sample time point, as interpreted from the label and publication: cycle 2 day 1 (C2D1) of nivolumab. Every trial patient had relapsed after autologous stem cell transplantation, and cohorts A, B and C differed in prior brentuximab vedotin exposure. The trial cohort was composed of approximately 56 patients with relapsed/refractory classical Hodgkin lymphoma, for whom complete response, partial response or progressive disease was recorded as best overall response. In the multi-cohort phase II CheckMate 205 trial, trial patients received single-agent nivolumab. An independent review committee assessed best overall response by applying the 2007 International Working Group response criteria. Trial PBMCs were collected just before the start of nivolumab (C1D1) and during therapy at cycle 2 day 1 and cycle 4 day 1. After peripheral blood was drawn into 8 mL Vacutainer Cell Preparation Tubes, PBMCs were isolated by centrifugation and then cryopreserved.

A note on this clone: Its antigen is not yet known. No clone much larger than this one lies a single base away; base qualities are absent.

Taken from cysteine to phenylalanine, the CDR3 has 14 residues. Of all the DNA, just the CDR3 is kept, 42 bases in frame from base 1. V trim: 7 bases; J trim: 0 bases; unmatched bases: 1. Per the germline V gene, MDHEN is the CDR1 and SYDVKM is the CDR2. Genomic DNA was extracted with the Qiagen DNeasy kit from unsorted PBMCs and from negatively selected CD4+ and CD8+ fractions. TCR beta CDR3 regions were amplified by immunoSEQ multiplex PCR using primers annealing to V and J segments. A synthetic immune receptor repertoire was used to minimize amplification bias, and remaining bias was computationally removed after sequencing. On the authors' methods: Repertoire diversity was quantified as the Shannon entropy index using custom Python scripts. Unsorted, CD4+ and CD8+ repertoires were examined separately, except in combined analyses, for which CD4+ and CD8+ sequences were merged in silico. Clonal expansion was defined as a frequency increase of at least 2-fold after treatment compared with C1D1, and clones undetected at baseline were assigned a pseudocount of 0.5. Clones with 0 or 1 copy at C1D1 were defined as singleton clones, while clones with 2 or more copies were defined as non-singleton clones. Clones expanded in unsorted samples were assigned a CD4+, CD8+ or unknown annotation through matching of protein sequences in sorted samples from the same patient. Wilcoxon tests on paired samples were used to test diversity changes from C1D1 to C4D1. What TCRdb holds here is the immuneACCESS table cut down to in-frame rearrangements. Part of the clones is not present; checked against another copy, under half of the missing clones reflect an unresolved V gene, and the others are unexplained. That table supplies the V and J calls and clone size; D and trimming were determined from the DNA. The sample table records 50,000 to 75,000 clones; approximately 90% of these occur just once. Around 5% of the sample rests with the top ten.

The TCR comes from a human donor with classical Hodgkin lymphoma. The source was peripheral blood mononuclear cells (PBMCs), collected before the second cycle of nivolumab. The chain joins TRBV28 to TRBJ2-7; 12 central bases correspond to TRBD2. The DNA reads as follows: TGTGCCAGCATGGGACTAGCGGGCTCCTACGAGCAGTACTTC. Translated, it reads CASMGLAGSYEQYF. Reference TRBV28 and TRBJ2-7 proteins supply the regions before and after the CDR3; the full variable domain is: DVKVTQSSRYLVKRTGEKVFLECVQDMDHENMFWYRQDPGLGLRLIYFSYDVKMKEKGDIPEGYSVSREKKERFSLILESASTNQTSMYLCASMGLAGSYEQYFGPGTRLTVT.